A single sample is the source of the 26 T cell receptor beta chains below, sequenced in a study of T-cell memory formation after mild COVID-19. TCRdb reprocessed the 5' RACE reads via MiXCR and lists one record per CDR3 protein. The repertoire holds some 130,000 distinct CDR3 sequences, with about 16% as singletons. The sequencing input was PBMCs or a T cell subset sorted from them (not recorded which). The receptors originated from an adult woman who had mild COVID-19 (a few samples of this study predate the infection). Cell type and time point are not known.

This clonotype was observed a handful of times. The J gene is TRBJ1-1, the V gene TRBV20-1, with a weak D call TRBD1 (6 bases). V was shortened by 3 bases and J by 3 bases, with 17 bases between the two germline ends. The CDR3 covers 15 residues. CDR1 DFQATT and CDR2 SNEGSKA come from the germline V gene (reference sequence). Written as DNA, the CDR3 is TGCAGTGCTAGTTGGGGGCTTCGGCGAGACACTGAAGCTTTCTTT. Translated: CSASWGLRRDTEAFF.

This chain connects TRBV4-3 to TRBJ2-7; D is possibly TRBD2 (5 bases). Germline CDR1 and CDR2: LGHNA and YSLEER. The V gene lost 1 base and the J gene lost 3 bases, with 10 bases spanning the gap. CDR3 length equals 14 residues. The CDR3 loop is CASSQAPGDYEQYF. Written as DNA, the CDR3 is TGCGCCAGCAGCCAAGCTCCCGGGGACTACGAGCAGTACTTC.

This chain joins TRBV21-1 and TRBJ2-7; TRBD1, the table's D call, was not compared with the DNA. TRBV21-1 has pseudogene status. The CDR3 runs 12 residues. The CDR3 reads CASSGTEYEQYF. CDR3 nucleotides: TGTGCCAGCAGCGGGACGGAATACGAGCAGTACTTC.

The gene calls are TRBV5-1 and TRBJ2-2; D may correspond to TRBD1 or TRBD2 (6 bases each). The CDR3 has 14 residues. Germline V gene lookup returns CDR1 SGHRS and CDR2 YFSETQ. Trimming left V 5 bases short and J 1 base short, with 9 bases between. Here the CDR3 reads CASRRGVNTGELFF. The CDR3 DNA follows: TGCGCCAGCAGGAGGGGGGTGAACACCGGGGAGCTGTTTTTT.

In its sample, this clonotype was seen a few times. The chain has TRBV7-2 and TRBJ2-5; weak D call: TRBD2 (7 bases). Trimming pared 1 base from V and 8 bases from J, leaving 20 bases between. The CDR3 is 16 amino acids. Germline V gene lookup returns CDR1 SGHTA and CDR2 FQGNSA. CDR3 residues: CASSLGVGGPIGTQYF. The CDR3, as DNA: TGTGCCAGCAGCTTAGGAGTGGGGGGGCCCATTGGAACCCAGTACTTC.

This clonotype came up a few times. V gene TRBV29-1 combines with J gene TRBJ2-7, with D perhaps matching TRBD1 (6 bases). The V gene lost 0 bases and the J gene lost 3 bases, with 9 bases spanning the gap. The CDR3 is 13 residues long. Per the germline V gene, CDR1 is SQVTM and CDR2 is ANQGSEA. The CDR3, as DNA: TGCAGCGTTGAAGACCCAGGGGTCTACGAGCAGTACTTC. The encoded protein is CSVEDPGVYEQYF.

J is TRBJ2-2 and V is TRBV10-3; D gene ambiguous. Germline V gene sequence: CDR1 ENHRY, CDR2 SYGVKD. The CDR3 is 15 amino acids. With 2 bases removed from V and 2 bases from J, the gap between germline ends came to 9 bases. The CDR3 region is CAISEETPNTGELFF. CDR3 DNA sequence: TGTGCCATCAGTGAGGAGACACCCAACACCGGGGAGCTGTTTTTT.

A few counts support this clonotype. This rearrangement joins TRBV5-5 to TRBJ2-5; maybe TRBD1 (5 bases). The CDR3 sequence is 15 residues long. V dropped 3 bases and J dropped 0 bases, with 12 bases sitting between them. Germline lookup yields CDR1 SGHKS and CDR2 YYEKEE (reference sequence). The CDR3 bases are TGTGCCAGCAGCTCGGACAAATGGTACCAAGAGACCCAGTACTTC. Its protein product is CASSSDKWYQETQYF.

The chain recombines TRBV5-1 with TRBJ2-5, with 8 bases identical to TRBD2. CDR1 and CDR2 (germline): SGHRS, YFSETQ. With V trimmed by 7 bases and J by 6 bases, 14 bases remained unmatched. The CDR3 sequence is 15 residues long. Written as DNA, the CDR3 is TGCGCCAGCGCCACGACCGGGGGGGCTTTTCAGACCCAGTACTTC. Translation: CASATTGGAFQTQYF.

This chain uses TRBV5-1 with TRBJ1-1; perhaps TRBD1 as D (5 bases). CDR3 length equals 15 residues. Germline CDR1 is SGHRS and CDR2 is YFSETQ. The V end was cut by 5 bases, the J end by 1 base, with 15 bases between. CDR3 loop: CASRPPDRENTEAFF. CDR3 DNA sequence: TGCGCCAGCAGGCCCCCTGACAGAGAGAACACTGAAGCTTTCTTT.

This clonotype was observed a few times. The V and J genes are TRBV6-6 and TRBJ1-3; D perhaps matches TRBD1 (5 bases). The germline V and J ends were trimmed by 6 bases and 4 bases, with 19 bases remaining between them. Per germline, CDR1 MNHNY and CDR2 SVGAGI (reference sequence). There are 16 residues in the CDR3. The CDR3 DNA reads TGTGCCAGCAGCTCGCCAAATAAGGGGTCCGGAAACACCATATATTTT. Its translation: CASSSPNKGSGNTIYF.

This clonotype occurred a few times. This sequence joins TRBV4-1 and TRBJ1-6; no reliable D call. Trimming pared 0 bases from V and 4 bases from J, leaving 4 bases between. CDR1 is MGHRA, CDR2 YSYEKL, per germline. The CDR3 runs to 14 residues. The CDR3 DNA sequence: TGCGCCAGCAGCCAAGAGGGGTATAATTCACCCCTCCACTTT. Translating it yields CASSQEGYNSPLHF.

This clonotype turned up a few times. The CDR3 coding sequence is TGCGCCAGCAGCTTGGCCTGGGGACACGATTTAGCTTTCTTT. It yields the protein CASSLAWGHDLAFF. The rearrangement uses TRBV5-1 and TRBJ1-1; a weak D match, TRBD1 (6 bases). Germline CDR1 is SGHRS and CDR2 is YFSETQ. Trimming took 0 bases from V and 10 from J, leaving 16 bases between them. The CDR3 is made up of 14 amino acids.

The J gene is TRBJ2-5, the V gene TRBV29-1; D remains ambiguous. Trimming removed 7 bases from V and 1 base from J, with 7 bases in between. The CDR3 is 11 residues long. Per the germline V gene, CDR1 is SQVTM and CDR2 is ANQGSEA. CDR3 sequence: CSALIQETQYF. The CDR3 DNA follows: TGCAGCGCTCTGATCCAAGAGACCCAGTACTTC.

The chain recombines TRBV30 with TRBJ2-3; no clear D. CDR1 and CDR2 from the germline V gene are GTSNPN and SVGIG (reference sequence). This CDR3 is 12 amino acids long. Trimming removed 3 bases from V and 4 bases from J, with 8 bases in between. The CDR3 loop is CAWRGNSDTQYF. In nucleotides, the CDR3 is TGTGCCTGGAGGGGGAACTCAGATACGCAGTATTTT. Together with reference TRBV30 and TRBJ2-3, the CDR3 gives the full variable domain: SQTIHQWPATLVQPVGSPLSLECTVEGTSNPNLYWYRQAAGRGLQLLFYSVGIGQISSEVPQNLSASRPQDRQFILSSKKLLLSDSGFYLCAWRGNSDTQYFGPGTRLTVL.

A few counts support this clonotype. The V gene is TRBV4-3, the J gene TRBJ2-5, with 7 bases identical to TRBD1. From germline, CDR1 is LGHNA and CDR2 YSLEER. With V trimmed by 0 bases and J by 3 bases, 4 bases remained unmatched. This CDR3 region has 15 residues. The CDR3 is CASSQDFGTEETQYF. In nucleotides, the CDR3 is TGCGCCAGCAGCCAAGATTTTGGGACAGAAGAGACCCAGTACTTC.

This clonotype has a count of ten or more. The gene calls are TRBV7-9 and TRBJ2-7; TRBD1 agrees at 7 bases. Trimming took 2 bases from V and 5 from J; bases not matched to a gene: 12. Germline assignment: CDR1 SEHNR and CDR2 FQNEAQ (reference sequence). The CDR3 contains 16 residues. For the CDR3, the DNA is TGTGCCAGCAGCTTAAGATGGAACAGGGGAATTAACGAGCAGTACTTC. Translated, it gives CASSLRWNRGINEQYF.

This clonotype showed up just a few times. The chain joins TRBV4-3 to TRBJ2-5; D is undetermined. The length of the CDR3 is 13 residues. Germline loops: CDR1 LGHNA, CDR2 YSLEER. The V end was cut by 0 bases, the J end by 5 bases, with 7 bases between. The CDR3 nucleotides read TGCGCCAGCAGCCAAGATAGAGCGGAGACCCAGTACTTC. Its protein is CASSQDRAETQYF.

The chain joins TRBV12-3 or TRBV12-4 to TRBJ1-2; 8 bases fit TRBD1. This CDR3 has 16 residues. V was clipped by 3 bases and J by 2 bases; unmatched bases: 8. The CDR3 nucleotides are TGTGCCAGCAGTTTTTCTGGGACAGGATACAACTATGGCTACACCTTC. This encodes CASSFSGTGYNYGYTF.

This clonotype was observed a handful of times. This chain links TRBV5-6 with TRBJ2-7, with D perhaps TRBD1 or TRBD2 (5 bases each). Germline assignment: CDR1 SGHDT and CDR2 YYEEEE. Trimming removed 4 bases from V and 3 bases from J, with 20 bases in between. The CDR3 covers 16 residues. The CDR3 coding sequence is TGTGCCAGCAGCACGTCCGGGGACGGGTTTAGCTACGAGCAGTACTTC. Its protein is CASSTSGDGFSYEQYF.

The chain carries TRBV4-1 and TRBJ1-5, with 9 positions matching TRBD1. Germline V gene sequence: CDR1 MGHRA, CDR2 YSYEKL. Trimming at V came to 1 base and at J to 0 bases, leaving 4 bases not matched to a gene. The CDR3 consists of 17 residues. CDR3 in DNA: TGCGCCAGCAGCCAAGGGGACAGGGTAAATAGCAATCAGCCCCAGCATTTT. Protein sequence: CASSQGDRVNSNQPQHF.

The chain links TRBV30 to TRBJ2-5; D ambiguous. This CDR3 is built from 13 residues. Trimming removed 2 bases at V and 2 bases at J, with 9 bases between. CDR1 and CDR2 from the germline V gene are GTSNPN and SVGIG (reference sequence). The CDR3 sequence: CAWSPQAQETQYF. The CDR3 DNA sequence: TGTGCCTGGAGTCCCCAGGCTCAAGAGACCCAGTACTTC.

J is TRBJ1-2 and V is TRBV3-1; D ambiguous. This CDR3 region has 13 residues. Germline V gene data show CDR1 as LGHDT and CDR2 as YNNKEL (reference sequence). Trimming pared 1 base from V and 3 bases from J, leaving 6 bases between. The CDR3 sequence: CASSQGAYYGYTF. The DNA of the CDR3 is TGTGCCAGCAGCCAAGGGGCCTACTATGGCTACACCTTC.

The V gene is TRBV6-5, the J gene TRBJ1-2, with D unresolved. Germline CDR1 MNHEY, CDR2 SVGAGI. The CDR3 contains 15 residues. Trimming left V 2 bases short and J 5 bases short, with 15 bases between. The CDR3 reads CASSYEGSWGYGYTF. Here the CDR3 DNA reads TGTGCCAGCAGTTACGAGGGAAGCTGGGGATATGGCTACACCTTC.

This clonotype was seen more than once but under ten times. The chain uses TRBV27 and TRBJ2-7; D is perhaps TRBD2 (5 bases). The CDR3 totals 15 residues. Germline CDR1 is MNHEY and CDR2 is SMNVEV (reference sequence). Trimming pared 8 bases from V and 1 base from J, leaving 18 bases between. The CDR3 DNA reads TGTGCCAGCTCCCCCTTCCGAGGCGGGTCCTACGAGCAGTACTTC. Its protein is CASSPFRGGSYEQYF.

This clonotype has just a few counts. This chain links TRBV7-3 with TRBJ2-1; D might be TRBD1 or TRBD2, each matching 5 bases. Trimming stripped 5 bases from V and 9 bases from J, with 14 bases between. Per germline, CDR1 SGHTA and CDR2 FQGTGA. The CDR3 runs to 13 residues. The DNA for the CDR3 is TGTGCCAGCAGCCGGGACGGGGCAGGTGAGCAGTTCTTC. It encodes CASSRDGAGEQFF.